Listed below are T cell receptor beta chains from one sample, sequenced in a study of OX40 agonist ivuxolimab in advanced cancers. The repertoire was sequenced with immunoSEQ multiplex PCR; TCRdb's copy has only in-frame clones and lacks some. Of some 86,000 clones listed, around nine tenths are singletons. The sample was CD4+ or CD8+ T cells sorted from blood, taken in a trial of the OX40 agonist ivuxolimab. These receptors came from an adult with an advanced solid tumor such as melanoma, head and neck, liver or kidney cancer. Both conserved end residues are part of each CDR3.

J	V	CDR3
TRBJ1-6	TRBV14	CASSQEGSGYNSPLHF
TRBJ2-3	TRBV19	CASSIIAGRTTSTDTQYF
TRBJ2-7	TRBV12-2	CASRLFEF
TRBJ1-1	TRBV28	CASSLGGALSGAFF
TRBJ1-2	TRBV18	CASSPAANYGYTF
TRBJ2-7	TRBV21-1	CASSPGLAHYEQYF
TRBJ2-7	TRBV7-6	CASSPRRLGTYEQYF
TRBJ2-7	TRBV13	CASSLGYEQYF
TRBJ2-3	TRBV5-1	CASSPDRGTDTQYF
TRBJ1-2	TRBV28	CASSLGGPDYGYTF
TRBJ1-1	TRBV30	CAWFRLMNTEAFF
TRBJ2-3	TRBV7-2	CASSLDSPTRPPDTQYF
TRBJ2-4	TRBV27	CASSLTRTGGLAKNIQYF
TRBJ2-6	TRBV19	CASSSSGQTSNVLTF
TRBJ1-1	TRBV6-5	CASREQGRNTEAFF
TRBJ2-5	TRBV2	CASSYAQETQYF
TRBJ2-1	TRBV7-2	CASSLGTQYNEQFF
TRBJ1-1	TRBV7-6	CASSAQTGMNTEAFF